These 2 T cell receptor beta chains share one sample of origin, sequenced in a study of cytomegalovirus exposure and HLA in healthy donors. TCRdb keeps only in-frame clones here, not all; method: immunoSEQ multiplex PCR. The sample shows about 220,000 clones, 75% to 95% of them seen only once. Sequenced: PBMCs. The receptors were sampled from a woman aged 18-35 years in good health and CMV-seronegative.

This rearrangement joins TRBV19 to TRBJ2-7, with TRBD1 matching over 8 bases. The CDR3 extends over 13 amino acids. The ends lost 5 bases at V and 7 bases at J; junction bases unmatched: 7. CDR1 and CDR2 (germline): LNHDA, SQIVND (reference sequence). This CDR3 is CASSFGQGKEQYF. The CDR3 bases are TGTGCCAGTAGTTTTGGACAGGGAAAGGAGCAGTACTTC.

The count of this clone is one. At one of its ends the junction is not consistent with the germline gene, which may arise from a read error. Here the CDR3 reads CASSPDRGLTDTQYF. The CDR3 coding sequence is TGTGCTAGCAGCCCGGACAGGGGGCTGACAGATACGCAGTATTTT. The chain couples TRBV7-7 to TRBJ2-3, with 11 bases that match TRBD1. Germline V gives CDR1 SSHAT, CDR2 FNYEAQ (reference sequence). The CDR3 is 15 residues long.